The 4 T cell receptor delta chains below were found in one sample sequenced in a study of γδ T cells in repeated Plasmodium falciparum infection. TCRdb used CATT to re-call clones from the multiplex PCR reads. The sample lists tens of thousands of delta-chain clones, more than 1.4% occurring once. Vgamma9/Vdelta2+ and Vdelta2-negative gammadelta T cells were flow-sorted from PBMC for bulk sequencing. Sequencing was carried out using gamma-delta T cells from blood. Receptors were obtained from a pool of human donors (malaria-infected and uninfected, not separated).

As for this clone: A far larger clone lies a single base away; this is likely a read error. The same CDR3 arises from other DNA sequences in this sample as well. The V call is TRDV2, the J call TRDJ2; D is perhaps TRDD3 (6 bases). Germline V gene data show CDR1 as GEAIGNYY and CDR2 as EKD. The CDR3 has 14 amino acids. The ends were cut back, 3 bases at V and 8 bases at J, with 15 bases in the middle. Written as DNA, the CDR3 is TGTGCCTGTGACGTACTAGGGGATCGGGCACAACTCTTCTTT. Amino acid sequence: CACDVLGDRAQLFF.

This clone occurred a few times. With a much larger clone just one base away, this may be a read error. CDR3 loop: CALGLHVGWRMRSGKLIF. In DNA, the CDR3 is TGTGCTCTTGGGCTCCATGTAGGCTGGAGGATGAGGTCCGGTAAACTCATCTTT. The rearrangement joins TRDV1 to TRDJ1; D is unresolved. The germline V gene encodes CDR1 TSWWSYY and CDR2 QGS. CDR3 length equals 18 residues. The V and J ends lost 5 bases and 7 bases respectively, with 29 bases between them.

Only a few counts were recorded for this clone. This DNA's translation differs at residue 5 from TCRdb's protein, which comes from a much larger clone; a read error is likely, and the protein shown is translated from the DNA. This chain connects TRDV1 to TRDJ1; 9 bases are a match to TRDD3. No J segment appears in TCRdb, so it was assigned here by matching the sequence to germline. The length of the CDR3 is 17 residues. Germline CDR1 reads TSWWSYY; CDR2 reads QGS. J was trimmed by 6 bases and V by 4 bases; bases with no gene match: 15. CDR3: CALGGEFPLTGGHKLIF. In nucleotides, the CDR3 is TGTGCTCTTGGGGGAGAGTTCCCCCTTACTGGGGGACATAAACTCATCTTT.

This clone was picked up many times. The V and J genes are TRDV1 and TRDJ1; 9 bases align to TRDD3. The V segment lost 5 bases and the J segment 2 bases; nucleotides outside the gene matches: 3. The CDR3 is 14 residues long. Germline assignment: CDR1 TSWWSYY and CDR2 QGS. The CDR3, as DNA: TGTGCTCTTGGGACCACTGGGGGAACCGATAAACTCATCTTT. Amino acids: CALGTTGGTDKLIF.